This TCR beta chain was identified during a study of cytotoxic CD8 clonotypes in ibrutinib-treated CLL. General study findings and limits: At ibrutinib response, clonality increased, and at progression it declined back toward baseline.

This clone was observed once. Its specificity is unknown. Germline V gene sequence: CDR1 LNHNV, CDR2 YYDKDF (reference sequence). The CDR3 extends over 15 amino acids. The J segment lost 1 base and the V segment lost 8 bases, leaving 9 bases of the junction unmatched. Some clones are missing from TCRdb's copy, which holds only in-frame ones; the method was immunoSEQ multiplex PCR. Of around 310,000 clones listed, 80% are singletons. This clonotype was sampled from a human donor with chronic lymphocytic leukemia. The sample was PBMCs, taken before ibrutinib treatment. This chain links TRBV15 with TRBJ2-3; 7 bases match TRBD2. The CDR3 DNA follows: TGTGCCACCGCCGAAACTAGCGAGGGCACAGATACGCAGTATTTT. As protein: CATAETSEGTDTQYF.